This T cell receptor beta chain was found in a study of blood T cell repertoires in COVID-19. The CDR3 is 14 amino acids. CDR1 LNHDA and CDR2 SQIVND come from the germline V gene (reference sequence). V lost 6 bases and J 4 bases, leaving 15 bases between the germline ends. The data were produced by immunoSEQ multiplex PCR, yet TCRdb's version contains in-frame clones alone and is incomplete. Of hundreds of thousands of clones listed, roughly 88% were seen once; the top ten hold about 0.7%. The receptor was isolated from a human donor in a cohort sampled during active COVID-19. The V call is TRBV19, the J call TRBJ1-2, with no clear D. Sequencing used peripheral blood. The CDR3 sequence: CASSPRGRGYGYTF. The CDR3 coding sequence is TGTGCCAGTAGCCCCCGCGGCCGAGGCTATGGCTACACCTTC.